One sample yielded the 19 T cell receptor beta chains listed below, sequenced in a study of patients and donors after allogeneic stem cell transplantation. Each CDR3 protein gets one entry after TCRdb re-called the RT-PCR reads with MiXCR. The profile shows around 200,000 distinct CDR3 sequences, about 38% of them singletons. The source material was blood, either unsorted or a sorted T cell fraction (not recorded which). These TCRs come from a human donor who was either an allogeneic HSCT recipient or a stem cell or donor lymphocyte infusion donor (not recorded which). It is not recorded whose cells these are; they may come from a transplant donor.

V usage is TRBV15 and J usage is TRBJ1-1; TRBD1 might be the D (5 bases). The CDR3 has 14 amino acids. In germline, CDR1 is LNHNV, CDR2 YYDKDF (reference sequence). V was clipped by 1 base and J by 5 bases, with 11 bases between them. CDR3 nucleotide sequence: TGTGCCACCAGCAGAGCCAGGGAACAGACTGAAGCTTTCTTT. Translating gives CATSRAREQTEAFF. The entire variable domain, with the rest obtained from reference TRBV15 and TRBJ1-1, is as follows: DAMVIQNPRYQVTQFGKPVTLSCSQTLNHNVMYWYQQKSSQAPKLLFHYYDKDFNNEADTPDNFQSRRPNTSFCFLDIRSPGLGDTAMYLCATSRAREQTEAFFGQGTRLTVV.

This clonotype was seen a handful of times. The rearrangement uses TRBV20-1 and TRBJ1-5; D perhaps matches TRBD1 (5 bases). Germline values: CDR1 DFQATT, CDR2 SNEGSKA (reference sequence). CDR3 length: 13 amino acids. With 6 bases removed from V and 0 bases from J, the gap between germline ends came to 9 bases. CDR3 residues: CSAREYSNQPQHF. DNA of the CDR3: TGCAGTGCCAGGGAGTATAGCAATCAGCCCCAGCATTTT.

The CDR3 coding sequence is TGCGCCAGCACGGGACCGGGGCCCTACGAGCAGTACTTC. Translating gives CASTGPGPYEQYF. The V gene is TRBV5-1, the J gene TRBJ2-7; D is tentatively TRBD1 or TRBD2 (5 bases each). The CDR3 extends over 13 amino acids. Trimming pared 6 bases from V and 2 bases from J, leaving 12 bases between. Germline lookup yields CDR1 SGHRS and CDR2 YFSETQ.

The chain recombines TRBV15 with TRBJ1-2; D is possibly TRBD1 (6 bases). CDR3 size: 14 residues. Deletions cut 5 bases from V and 8 bases from J, with 18 bases between. The germline V gene has CDR1 LNHNV and CDR2 YYDKDF (reference sequence). The chain's CDR3 is CATSATLEGVGYTF. DNA of the CDR3: TGTGCCACCAGCGCTACCCTGGAGGGGGTAGGCTACACCTTC.

J is TRBJ1-4 and V is TRBV20-1; tentative D call: TRBD1 (5 bases). This CDR3 contains 17 residues. V was clipped by 0 bases and J by 7 bases, with 21 bases between them. CDR1 and CDR2 from the germline V gene are DFQATT and SNEGSKA (reference sequence). DNA of the CDR3: TGCAGTGCTAGAGATAGTCCAGGGCGAGGGTCCGGTGAAAAACTGTTTTTT. It codes for CSARDSPGRGSGEKLFF.

The V and J genes are TRBV7-2 and TRBJ2-4; TRBD1 matches 8 bases. The V segment lost 1 base and the J segment 3 bases; nucleotides outside the gene matches: 8. This CDR3 spans 17 amino acids. Germline CDR1 and CDR2: SGHTA and FQGNSA. CDR3 coding DNA: TGTGCCAGCAGCTTAGGCACCGACAGGGGACACAAAAACATTCAGTACTTC. Its translation: CASSLGTDRGHKNIQYF.

This clonotype occurred a few times. The V and J genes are TRBV18 and TRBJ1-3; the D is unclear. The ends were cut back, 0 bases at V and 2 bases at J, with 2 bases in the middle. Germline V gene data show CDR1 as KGHSH and CDR2 as LQKENI. CDR3 length: 13 residues. For the CDR3, the DNA is TGTGCCAGCTCACCACCTCCTGGAAACACCATATATTTT. Its translation is CASSPPPGNTIYF.

The CDR3 DNA reads TGTGCCAGCAGCTTGGGAGGGATGGAGACCCAGTACTTC. Protein product: CASSLGGMETQYF. The rearrangement uses TRBV7-2 and TRBJ2-5, with TRBD2 matching over 7 bases. V was clipped by 3 bases and J by 5 bases; unmatched bases: 3. CDR3 length: 13 residues. Looked up from germline, CDR1 is SGHTA and CDR2 is FQGNSA.

The genes are TRBV12-3 or TRBV12-4 and TRBJ1-5; no clear D gene. V was trimmed by 3 bases and J by 3 bases, leaving 9 bases between them. CDR3 size: 14 residues. Here the CDR3 reads CASSFGLVNQPQHF. CDR3 nucleotides: TGTGCCAGCAGTTTTGGATTGGTCAATCAGCCCCAGCATTTT.

The chain couples TRBV29-1 to TRBJ2-3; 8 bases line up with TRBD2. This CDR3 is built from 12 residues. Unmatched junction bases numbered 3, after V lost 8 bases and J lost 2 bases. Germline-derived CDR1 and CDR2 are SQVTM and ANQGSEA. The CDR3 region is CSTSGSTDTQYF. Written as DNA, the CDR3 is TGCAGCACTAGCGGATCCACAGATACGCAGTATTTT.

About this clonotype: The CDR3 does not end in the conserved phenylalanine or tryptophan, so this is likely a read error. The V and J genes are TRBV6-5 and TRBJ1-3; no firm D call. Germline CDR1 MNHEY, CDR2 SVGAGI. This CDR3 region has 14 residues. V was pared by 0 bases and J by 3 bases, with 6 bases between. CDR3 in amino acids: CASSYSELGNTIYL. DNA of the CDR3: TGTGCCAGCAGTTACTCAGAGCTTGGAAACACCATATATTTG.

The chain is built from TRBV7-6 and TRBJ1-4; D uncertain. The length of the CDR3 is 13 residues. V was cut by 3 bases and J by 8 bases, with 10 bases left in between. CDR1 and CDR2 (germline): SGHVS, FNYEAQ. The CDR3 protein is CASSFPGGEKLFF. Written as DNA, the CDR3 is TGTGCCAGCAGCTTTCCGGGAGGGGAAAAACTGTTTTTT.

This clonotype was seen only a few times. This chain links TRBV3-1 with TRBJ2-7; tentative D call: TRBD2 (6 bases). This CDR3 contains 13 residues. Trimming removed 2 bases at V and 9 bases at J, with 14 bases between. Per the germline V gene, CDR1 is LGHDT and CDR2 is YNNKEL (reference sequence). CDR3 in DNA: TGTGCCAGCAGCCAAATGCCGGGACTTGGGCAGTACTTC. It translates to CASSQMPGLGQYF.

This chain uses TRBV3-1 with TRBJ1-1; D is undetermined. Trimming shortened V by 1 base and J by 6 bases, and 9 bases separated the two germline ends. Germline V gene sequence: CDR1 LGHDT, CDR2 YNNKEL (reference sequence). The CDR3 runs to 13 residues. CDR3 nucleotides: TGTGCCAGCAGCCAAGTCTCAAGGGCTGAAGCTTTCTTT. Amino acids: CASSQVSRAEAFF.

There are a few counts of this clonotype. The V and J genes are TRBV25-1 and TRBJ1-1; the match to TRBD1 covers 7 bases. V lost 7 bases and J lost 1; bases outside the gene matches: 9. The CDR3 loop spans 15 amino acids. Per the germline V gene, CDR1 is MGHDK and CDR2 is SYGVNS. The CDR3 bases are TGTGCCAGCACCGAGACAGGGAGAGGGAACACTGAAGCTTTCTTT. Its translation is CASTETGRGNTEAFF.

This clonotype has only a few counts. The chain has TRBV28 and TRBJ1-1, with 7 nucleotides matching TRBD1. Germline V gene lookup returns CDR1 MDHEN and CDR2 SYDVKM. CDR3 length: 12 residues. V lost 4 bases and J lost 7; bases outside the gene matches: 3. This CDR3 reads CASSSDRVEAFF. In nucleotides, the CDR3 is TGTGCCAGCAGTTCCGACAGGGTTGAAGCTTTCTTT.

V gene TRBV20-1 combines with J gene TRBJ1-2, with D possibly being TRBD1 (6 bases). The V gene's germline CDR1 is DFQATT and CDR2 SNEGSKA (reference sequence). The CDR3 is 12 residues long. Deletions cut 2 bases from V and 4 bases from J, with 8 bases between. The CDR3 region is CSARPGVYGYTF. CDR3 in DNA: TGCAGTGCTAGACCAGGGGTCTATGGCTACACCTTC.

This chain joins TRBV5-5 and TRBJ2-2; the D is unclear. The CDR3 consists of 12 residues. The V gene lost 5 bases and the J gene lost 2 bases, with 4 bases spanning the gap. The germline V gene encodes CDR1 SGHKS and CDR2 YYEKEE (reference sequence). The CDR3 DNA follows: TGTGCCAGCAGTTACAACACCGGGGAGCTGTTTTTT. This translates into CASSYNTGELFF. The full variable domain, its missing parts supplied by reference TRBV5-5 and TRBJ2-2, is DAGVTQSPTHLIKTRGQQVTLRCSPISGHKSVSWYQQVLGQGPQFIFQYYEKEERGRGNFPDRFSARQFPNYSSELNVNALLLGDSALYLCASSYNTGELFFGEGSRLTVL.

This clonotype has more than one count but fewer than ten. The rearrangement uses TRBV29-1 and TRBJ1-2; no firm D call. The CDR3 has 14 residues. CDR1 SQVTM and CDR2 ANQGSEA come from the germline V gene. V lost 3 bases and J lost 0, with 11 bases in between. CDR3 DNA sequence: TGCAGCGTTGATGGTCCCCCCGCTAACTATGGCTACACCTTC. This gives the protein CSVDGPPANYGYTF.